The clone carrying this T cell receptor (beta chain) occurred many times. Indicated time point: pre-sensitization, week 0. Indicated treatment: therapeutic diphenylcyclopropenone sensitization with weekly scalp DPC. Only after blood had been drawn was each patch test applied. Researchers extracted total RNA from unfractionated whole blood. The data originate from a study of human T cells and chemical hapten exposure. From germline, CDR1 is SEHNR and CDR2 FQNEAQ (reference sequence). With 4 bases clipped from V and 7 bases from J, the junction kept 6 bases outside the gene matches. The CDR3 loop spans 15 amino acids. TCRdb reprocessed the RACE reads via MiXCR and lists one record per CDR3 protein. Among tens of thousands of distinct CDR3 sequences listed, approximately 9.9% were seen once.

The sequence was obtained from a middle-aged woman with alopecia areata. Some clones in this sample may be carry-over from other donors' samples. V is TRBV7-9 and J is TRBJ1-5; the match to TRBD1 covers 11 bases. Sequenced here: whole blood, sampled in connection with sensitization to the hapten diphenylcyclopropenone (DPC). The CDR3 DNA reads TGTGCCAGCAGCTCGGGACAGGGGGTACGCCAGCCCCAGCATTTT. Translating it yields CASSSGQGVRQPQHF.